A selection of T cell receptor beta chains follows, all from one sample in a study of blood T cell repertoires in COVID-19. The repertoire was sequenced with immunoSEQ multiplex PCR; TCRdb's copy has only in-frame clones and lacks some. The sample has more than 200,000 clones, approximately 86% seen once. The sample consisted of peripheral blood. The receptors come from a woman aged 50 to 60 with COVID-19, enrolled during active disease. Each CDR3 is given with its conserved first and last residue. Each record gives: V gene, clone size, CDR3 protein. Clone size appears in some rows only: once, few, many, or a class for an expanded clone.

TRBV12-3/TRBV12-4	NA	CASSFFGRTEAFF
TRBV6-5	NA	CASSYGQGGYEQYF
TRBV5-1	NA	CASSLDRGHSGANVLTF
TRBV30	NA	CAWSKGGGPDTQYF
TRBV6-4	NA	CASSNPPLDSAGGNSPLHF
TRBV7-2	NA	CASSSRTGLMTGELFF
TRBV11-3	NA	CASRPAGTDTQYF
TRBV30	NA	CAWAPTGAGTDTQYF
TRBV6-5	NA	CASSTGGGTDTQYF
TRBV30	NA	CAWTHAGSPDYGYTF
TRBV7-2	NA	CASSFTLFDKAFF
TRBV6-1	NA	CASSEGVGASYEQYF
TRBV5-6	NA	CASSSGLAGVNEQFF
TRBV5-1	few	CASSPDGANYGYTF
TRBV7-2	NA	CASSLISGANEQFF